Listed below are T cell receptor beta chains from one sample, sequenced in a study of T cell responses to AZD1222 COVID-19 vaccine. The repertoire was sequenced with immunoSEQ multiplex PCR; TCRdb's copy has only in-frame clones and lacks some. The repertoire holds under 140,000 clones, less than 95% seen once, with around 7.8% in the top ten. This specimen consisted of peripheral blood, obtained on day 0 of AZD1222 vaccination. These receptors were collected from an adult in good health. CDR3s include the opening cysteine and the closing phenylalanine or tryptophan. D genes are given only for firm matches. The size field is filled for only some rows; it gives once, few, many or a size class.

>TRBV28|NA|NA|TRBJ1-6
TGTGCCAGCAGTCCTCTTTCGGGGTCCAGCTCCTATAATTCACCCCTCCACTTT
CASSPLSGSSSYNSPLHF
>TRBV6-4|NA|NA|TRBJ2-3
TGTGCCAGCAGTGACTCGGGGAGGGATACGCAGTATTTT
CASSDSGRDTQYF
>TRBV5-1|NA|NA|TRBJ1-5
TGCGCCAGCCGCTTTAATATAAATAGCAATCAGCCCCAGCATTTT
CASRFNINSNQPQHF
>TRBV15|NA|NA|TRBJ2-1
TGTGCCACCAGCAGAGTTGCGGGGGCTCGAAATGAGCAGTTCTTC
CATSRVAGARNEQFF
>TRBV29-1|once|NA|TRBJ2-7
TGCAGCGTGCTAGGGACACAGAGCTCCTACGAGCAGTACTTC
CSVLGTQSSYEQYF
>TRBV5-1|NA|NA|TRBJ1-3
TGCGCCAGCAGTAGGGCATCTGGAAACACCATATATTTT
CASSRASGNTIYF
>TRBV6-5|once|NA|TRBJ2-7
TGTGCCAGCAGTCCACTTCCAGGGGCCTACGAGCAGTACTTC
CASSPLPGAYEQYF
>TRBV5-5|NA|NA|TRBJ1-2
TGTGCCAGCAGCTTGGGTACGGGGGCGGGCGGCTACACCTTC
CASSLGTGAGGYTF
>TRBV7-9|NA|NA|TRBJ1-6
TGTGCCAGCAGCTTTGGGGGTCAATCACCCCTCCACTTT
CASSFGGQSPLHF
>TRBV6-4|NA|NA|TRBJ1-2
TGTGCCAGCAGTGCTATGTGGGCTTCTAACTATGGCTACACCTTC
CASSAMWASNYGYTF
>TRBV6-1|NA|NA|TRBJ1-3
TGTGCCAGCAGTGAAACACAGGGCGGAAACACCATATATTTT
CASSETQGGNTIYF
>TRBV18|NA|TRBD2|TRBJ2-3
TGTGCCAGCTCACCACGACTCCCGGGACTAGCGGTGTTCGCACGCAGCACAGATACGCAGTATTTT
CASSPRLPGLAVFARSTDTQYF
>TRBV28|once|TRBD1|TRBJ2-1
TGTGCCAGCAGTTCGCCGGGACAGGGGGCCAATGAGCAGTTCTTC
CASSSPGQGANEQFF
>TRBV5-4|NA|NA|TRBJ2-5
TGTGCCAGCAGCTTGGACGGGGGAGGGACCCAGTACTTC
CASSLDGGGTQYF
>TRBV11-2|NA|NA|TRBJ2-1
TGTGCCAGCAGCTTAGTCCCACCTAGTGAGCAGTTCTTC
CASSLVPPSEQFF
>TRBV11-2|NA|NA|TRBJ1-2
TGTGCCAGCAGCCGGGGCTCCGGATACTATGGCTACACCTTC
CASSRGSGYYGYTF
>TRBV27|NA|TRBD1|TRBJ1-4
TGTGCCAGCAGTCGAGACAGGGAGAATGAAAAACTGTTTTTT
CASSRDRENEKLFF
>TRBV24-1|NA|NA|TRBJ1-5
TGTGCCACCAGATTGTCGGAAAATCAGCCCCAGCATTTT
CATRLSENQPQHF
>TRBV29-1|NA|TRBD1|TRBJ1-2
TGCAGCGTTGAAACTTTCCGACAGGGGGCAGGTGGCTACACCTTC
CSVETFRQGAGGYTF
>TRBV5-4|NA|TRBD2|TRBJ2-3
TGTGCCAGCAGCTCGGGGGGGCCGGGTACAGATACGCAGTATTTT
CASSSGGPGTDTQYF
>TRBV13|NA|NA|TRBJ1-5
TGTGCCAGCAGCTTAAGCCGAGTCAATCAGCCCCAGCATTTT
CASSLSRVNQPQHF
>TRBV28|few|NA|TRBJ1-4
TGTGCCAGCAGTTTGAACAGGGAACTGTTTTTT
CASSLNRELFF
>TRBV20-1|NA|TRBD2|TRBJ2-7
TGCAGTGCTAGTAAACTAGCGGGGGTATCCTACGAGCAGTACTTC
CSASKLAGVSYEQYF
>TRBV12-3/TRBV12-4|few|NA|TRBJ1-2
TGTGCCAGCAGTTTAGGGTCGGGTGGCTACACCTTC
CASSLGSGGYTF
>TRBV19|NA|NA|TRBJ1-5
TGTGCCAGTAGTATCTGGTACAGGGTTAGCAATCAGCCCCAGCATTTT
CASSIWYRVSNQPQHF
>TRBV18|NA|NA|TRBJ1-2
TGTGCCAGCTCACCGGACACTAACTATGGCTACACCTTC
CASSPDTNYGYTF
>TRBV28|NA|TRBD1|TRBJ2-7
TGTGCCAGCAGTTCGCCCGGACAGGGGATTACCTACGAGCAGTACTTC
CASSSPGQGITYEQYF
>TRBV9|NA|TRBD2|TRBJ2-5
TGTGCCAGCAGCGCCGGACTAGCGGGGAGTGAGACCCAGTACTTC
CASSAGLAGSETQYF
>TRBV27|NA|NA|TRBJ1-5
TGTGCCAGCAGTTCCCTCAGGGCCCCCGCTCAGCCCCAGCATTTT
CASSSLRAPAQPQHF
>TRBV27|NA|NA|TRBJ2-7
TGTGCCAGCATCCGTACGTTCTACGAGCAGTACTTC
CASIRTFYEQYF
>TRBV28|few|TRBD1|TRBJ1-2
TGTGCCAGCAGCTTGGACAGGACGACTAGATATGGCTACACCTTC
CASSLDRTTRYGYTF
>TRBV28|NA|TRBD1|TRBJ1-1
TGTGCCAGCAGTTCTGCGGGACAGGGGAACACTGAAGCTTTCTTT
CASSSAGQGNTEAFF
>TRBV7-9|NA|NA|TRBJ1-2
TGTGCCAGCAGCCAGAGACAGGCCATTGGTTTGAACTATGGCTACACCTTC
CASSQRQAIGLNYGYTF
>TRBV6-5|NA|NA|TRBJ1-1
TGTGCCAGCAGTTATTTTCCAAGGGGGGGGGAAGCTTTCTTT
CASSYFPRGGEAFF
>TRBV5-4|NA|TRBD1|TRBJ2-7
TGTGCCAGCATCCCCGTTGAGGGGGCATCTCCCCTCCACGAGCAGTACTTC
CASIPVEGASPLHEQYF
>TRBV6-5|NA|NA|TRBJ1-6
TGTGCCAGCAGTTACTCTTGGGGTAGGGATTCACCCCTCCACTTT
CASSYSWGRDSPLHF
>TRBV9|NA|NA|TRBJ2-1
TGTGCCAGCAGCTGGGCTGGGGCCTACTCCTACAATGAGCAGTTCTTC
CASSWAGAYSYNEQFF
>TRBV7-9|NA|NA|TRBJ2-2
TGTGCCAGCAGCTTGGTTGAGGTCGGGGAGCTGTTTTTT
CASSLVEVGELFF
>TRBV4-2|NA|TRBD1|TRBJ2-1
TGTGCCAGCAGCCGACGGACAGGGATCGATGAGCAGTTCTTC
CASSRRTGIDEQFF
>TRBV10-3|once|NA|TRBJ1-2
TGTGCCATCAGTGAGCCCCCAGGAAACTATGGCTACACCTTC
CAISEPPGNYGYTF
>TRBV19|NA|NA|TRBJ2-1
TGTGCCAGTAGTATAGTTGCGCGGGGCAATGAGCAGTTCTTC
CASSIVARGNEQFF
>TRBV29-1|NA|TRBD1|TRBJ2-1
TGCAGCGCACAGGGGGGTGGCAATGAGCAGTTCTTC
CSAQGGGNEQFF
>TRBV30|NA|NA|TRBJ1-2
TGTGCCTGGAATCCAGATAACTATGGCTACACCTTC
CAWNPDNYGYTF
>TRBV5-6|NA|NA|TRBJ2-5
TGTGCCAGCAGCTTTGGGGAGACCCAGTACTTC
CASSFGETQYF
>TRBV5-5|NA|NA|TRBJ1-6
TGTGCCAGCATCCCGGGCCAGGGGTGGAATTCACCCCTCCACTTT
CASIPGQGWNSPLHF
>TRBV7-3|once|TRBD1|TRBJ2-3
TGTGCCAGCAGCTTATCAGGGGGTTCAGATACGCAGTATTTT
CASSLSGGSDTQYF
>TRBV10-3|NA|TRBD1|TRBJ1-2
TGTGCCATCAGTGGGACAGGGGGTAGCTATGGCTACACCTTC
CAISGTGGSYGYTF